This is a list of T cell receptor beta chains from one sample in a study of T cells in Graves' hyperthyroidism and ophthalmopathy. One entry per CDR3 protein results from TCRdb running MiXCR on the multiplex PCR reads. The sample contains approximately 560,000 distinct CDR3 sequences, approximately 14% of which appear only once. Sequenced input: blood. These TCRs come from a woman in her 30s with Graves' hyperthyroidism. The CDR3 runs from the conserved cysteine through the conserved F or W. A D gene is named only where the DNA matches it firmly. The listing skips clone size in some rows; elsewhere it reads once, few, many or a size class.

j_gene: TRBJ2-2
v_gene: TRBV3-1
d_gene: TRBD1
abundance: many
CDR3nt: TGTGCCAGCACCCGGACAGGGGGAACCGGGGAGCTGTTTTTT
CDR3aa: CASTRTGGTGELFF

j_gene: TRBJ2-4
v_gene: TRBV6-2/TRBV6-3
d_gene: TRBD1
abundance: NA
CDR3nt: TGTGCCAGCAGTTATTTCCAGGGGGCGTCCAAAAACATTCAGTACTTC
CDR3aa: CASSYFQGASKNIQYF

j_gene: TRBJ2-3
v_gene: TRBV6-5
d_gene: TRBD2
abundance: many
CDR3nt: TGTGCCAGCAGTTACTCCGAGCGGGAGGACACAGATACGCAGTATTTT
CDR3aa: CASSYSEREDTDTQYF

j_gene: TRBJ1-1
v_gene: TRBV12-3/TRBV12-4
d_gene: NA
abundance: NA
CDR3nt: TGTGCCAGCAGGGGTGAATTAGGGCCGGGGAACACTGAAGCTTTCTTT
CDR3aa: CASRGELGPGNTEAFF

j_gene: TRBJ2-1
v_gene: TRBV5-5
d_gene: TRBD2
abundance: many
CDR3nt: TGTGCCAGCAGCTTGGACGGACTAGCGGGAGATTTCTCCTACAATGAGCAGTTCTTC
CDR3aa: CASSLDGLAGDFSYNEQFF

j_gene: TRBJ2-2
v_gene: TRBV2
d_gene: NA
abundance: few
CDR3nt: TGTGCCAGCAGTGAGGACTCAAACACCGGGGAGCTGTTTTTT
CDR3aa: CASSEDSNTGELFF

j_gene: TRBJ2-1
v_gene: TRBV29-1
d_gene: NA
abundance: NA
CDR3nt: TGCAGCGCCGAAAGTGCGGACAATGAGCAGTTCTTC
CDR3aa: CSAESADNEQFF

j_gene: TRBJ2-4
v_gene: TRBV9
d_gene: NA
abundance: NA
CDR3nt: TGTGCCAGCAGCGGCGGGACAGCGAAAAACATTCAGTACTTC
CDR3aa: CASSGGTAKNIQYF

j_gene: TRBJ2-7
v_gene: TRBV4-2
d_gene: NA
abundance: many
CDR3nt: TGTGCCAGCAGCCAAGCAAAGGACAACTCCTACGAGCAGTACTTC
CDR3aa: CASSQAKDNSYEQYF

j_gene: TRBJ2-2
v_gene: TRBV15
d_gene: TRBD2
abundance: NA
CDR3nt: TGTGCCACCAGCAGAGAACGGGGTTCTAGCGGGAGGATTATCACCGGGGAGCTGTTTTTT
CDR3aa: CATSRERGSSGRIITGELFF

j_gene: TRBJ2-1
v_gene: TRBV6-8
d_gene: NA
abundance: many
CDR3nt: TGTGCCAGCAGTAGCGGACTCGAGGAGCAGTTCTTC
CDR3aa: CASSSGLEEQFF

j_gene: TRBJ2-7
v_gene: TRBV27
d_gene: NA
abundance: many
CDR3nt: TGTGCCAGCAGTTTCCGGGGGGCTCACGAGCAGTACTTC
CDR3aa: CASSFRGAHEQYF

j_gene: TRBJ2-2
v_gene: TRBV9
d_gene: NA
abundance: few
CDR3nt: TGTGCCAGCAGCGTAGACCCTCATCAAGCCGGGGAGCTGTTTTTT
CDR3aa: CASSVDPHQAGELFF

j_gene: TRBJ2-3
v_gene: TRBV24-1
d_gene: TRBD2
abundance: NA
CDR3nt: TGTGCCACCAGTGATTTTCTAGCGGGATGGAAAGATACGCAGTATTTT
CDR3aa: CATSDFLAGWKDTQYF

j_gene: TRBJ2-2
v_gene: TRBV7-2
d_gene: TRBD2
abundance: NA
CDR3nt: TGTGCCAGCAGTTCGGGACTAGCGGGGGCGAACACCGGGGAGCTGTTTTTT
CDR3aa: CASSSGLAGANTGELFF

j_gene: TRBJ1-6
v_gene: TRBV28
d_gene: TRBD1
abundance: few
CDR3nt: TGTGCCAGCAGTCTCGAGACAGGGGGTAATTCACCCCTCCACTTT
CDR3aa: CASSLETGGNSPLHF

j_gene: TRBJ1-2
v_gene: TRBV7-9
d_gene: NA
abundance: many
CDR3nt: TGTGCCAGCAGCTTTTCTGGCTATCCGCCTGGCTACACCTTC
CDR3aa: CASSFSGYPPGYTF

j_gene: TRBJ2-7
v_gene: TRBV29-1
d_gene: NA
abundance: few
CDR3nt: TGCAGCGTTGAAGCGGGAGAAGAGTACGAGCAGTACTTC
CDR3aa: CSVEAGEEYEQYF

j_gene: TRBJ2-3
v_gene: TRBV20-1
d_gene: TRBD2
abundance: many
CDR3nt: TGCAGTGCTGGAGTAGCGGGAGCTAGTCTTGGCACAGATACGCAGTATTTT
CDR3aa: CSAGVAGASLGTDTQYF

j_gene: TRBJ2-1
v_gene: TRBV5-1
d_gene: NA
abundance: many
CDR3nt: TGCGCCAGCAGCCGCTCTAGCGTTTATAATGAGCAGTTCTTC
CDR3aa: CASSRSSVYNEQFF

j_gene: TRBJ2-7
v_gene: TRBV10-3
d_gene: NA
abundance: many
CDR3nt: TGTGCCATCAGTGAAGGTGAGCAAACCCGGGCCTACGAGCAGTACTTC
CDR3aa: CAISEGEQTRAYEQYF

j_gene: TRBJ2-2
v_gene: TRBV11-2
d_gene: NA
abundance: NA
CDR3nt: TGTGCCAGCACCTTAGAGGTGTTGGGTCGAGCCAGGGAGCTGTTTTTT
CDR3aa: CASTLEVLGRARELFF

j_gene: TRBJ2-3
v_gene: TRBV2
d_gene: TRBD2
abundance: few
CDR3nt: TGTGCCGGGGCGGGAAGCGGTGCCGGTAGCGGGCCCGCAGATACGCAGTATTTT
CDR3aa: CAGAGSGAGSGPADTQYF

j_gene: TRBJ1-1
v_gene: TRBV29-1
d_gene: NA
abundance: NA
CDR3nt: TGCAGCTTTAGTCGTGGGCATCGCGACACTGAAGCTTTCTTT
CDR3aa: CSFSRGHRDTEAFF

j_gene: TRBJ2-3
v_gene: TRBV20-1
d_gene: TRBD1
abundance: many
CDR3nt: TGCAGTGCTGAACAGGGGTCCACGTCATTGGATACGCAGTATTTT
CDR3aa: CSAEQGSTSLDTQYF

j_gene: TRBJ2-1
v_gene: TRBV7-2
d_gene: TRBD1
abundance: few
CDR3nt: TGTGCCAGCAGCTTGAGAACAGGGGTAGGGTCGAATGAGCAGTTCTTC
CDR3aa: CASSLRTGVGSNEQFF

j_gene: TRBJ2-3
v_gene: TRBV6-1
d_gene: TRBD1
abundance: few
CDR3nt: TGTGCCAGCAGCCGACAGGGGTTCACAGATACGCAGTATTTT
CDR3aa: CASSRQGFTDTQYF

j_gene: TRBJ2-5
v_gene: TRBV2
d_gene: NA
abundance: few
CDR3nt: TGTGCCAGCAGTGAAAACAGGGTTTCAAAGACCCAGTACTTC
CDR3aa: CASSENRVSKTQYF

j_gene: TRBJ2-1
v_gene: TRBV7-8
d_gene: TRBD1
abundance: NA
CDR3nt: TGTGCCAGCAGCTGGACAGGGGTCTTAGGTGAGCAGTTCTTC
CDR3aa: CASSWTGVLGEQFF

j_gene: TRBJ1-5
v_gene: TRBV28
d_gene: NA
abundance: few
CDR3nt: TGTGCCAGCAGTCCCCTCAGGGGTCCCAATCAGCCCCAGCATTTT
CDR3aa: CASSPLRGPNQPQHF

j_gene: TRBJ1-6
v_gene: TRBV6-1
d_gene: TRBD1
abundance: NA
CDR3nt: TGTGCCAGCCGCCCGCGGGACAGGGTTTCACCCCTCCACTTT
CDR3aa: CASRPRDRVSPLHF

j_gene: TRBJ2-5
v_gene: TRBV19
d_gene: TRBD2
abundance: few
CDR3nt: TGTGCCAGTAGTACGTACATAGGGCTCCTACCTAGCGGGAGCGGGCCTCAAGAGACCCAGTACTTC
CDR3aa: CASSTYIGLLPSGSGPQETQYF

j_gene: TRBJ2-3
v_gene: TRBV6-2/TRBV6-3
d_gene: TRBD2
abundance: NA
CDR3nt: TGTGCCAGCAGTTACGGGAGTAGCGGGATAACAGATACGCAGTATTTT
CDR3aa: CASSYGSSGITDTQYF

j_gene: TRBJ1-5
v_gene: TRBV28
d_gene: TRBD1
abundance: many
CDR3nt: TGTGCCAGCAGTTCAGGGACAGGGGGTAGCAATCAGCCCCAGCATTTT
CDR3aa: CASSSGTGGSNQPQHF

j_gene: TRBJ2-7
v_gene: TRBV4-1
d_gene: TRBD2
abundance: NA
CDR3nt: TGCGCCAGCAGCCGTCCCGGGACTAGGGGGTCCTACGAGCAGTACTTC
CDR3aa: CASSRPGTRGSYEQYF

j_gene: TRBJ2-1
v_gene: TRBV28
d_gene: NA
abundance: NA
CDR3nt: TGTGCCAGCAAAGCAGGGGCGTGGGGGCAGTTCTTC
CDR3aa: CASKAGAWGQFF

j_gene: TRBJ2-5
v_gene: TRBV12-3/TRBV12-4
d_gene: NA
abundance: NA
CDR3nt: TGTGCCAGCAGTCATACCCCAGATCAAGAGACCCAGTACTTC
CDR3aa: CASSHTPDQETQYF

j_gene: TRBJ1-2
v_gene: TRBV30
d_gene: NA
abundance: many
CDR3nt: TGTGCCTGGAGAGCGACAGATAACTATGGCTACACCTTC
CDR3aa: CAWRATDNYGYTF

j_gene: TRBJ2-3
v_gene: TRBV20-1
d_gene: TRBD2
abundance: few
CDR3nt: TGCAGTGCAACGTGGGGACTAGCGGACTTCACAGATACGCAGTATTTT
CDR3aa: CSATWGLADFTDTQYF

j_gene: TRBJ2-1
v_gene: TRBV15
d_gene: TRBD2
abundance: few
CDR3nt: TGTGCCACCAGCAGAAACCGACTAGCGGGAGGGAGGAATGAGCAGTTCTTC
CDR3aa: CATSRNRLAGGRNEQFF

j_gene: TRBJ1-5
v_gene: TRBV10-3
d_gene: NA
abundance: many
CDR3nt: TGTGCCATCAGCGACCGTCTGGTGATTCCGGGACCCTTGAAGCTAGAGCCCCAGCATTTT
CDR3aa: CAISDRLVIPGPLKLEPQHF

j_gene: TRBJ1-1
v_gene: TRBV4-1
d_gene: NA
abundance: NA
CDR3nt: TGCGCCAGCAATAGACCCGGCGGCACTGAAGCTTTCTTT
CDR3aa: CASNRPGGTEAFF

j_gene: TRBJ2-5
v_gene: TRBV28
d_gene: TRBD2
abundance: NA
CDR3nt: TGTGCCAGCATAGCGGGAGTGGGGATAGGGACCCAGTACTTC
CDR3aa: CASIAGVGIGTQYF

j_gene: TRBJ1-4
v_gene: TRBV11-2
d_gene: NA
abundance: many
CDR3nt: TGTGCCAGCAGCTTGGGGGGAAAACTGTTTTTT
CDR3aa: CASSLGGKLFF

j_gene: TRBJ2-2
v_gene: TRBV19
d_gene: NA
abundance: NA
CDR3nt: TGTGCCAGTAGTATTTTTCGGGCTATTAACACCGGGGAGCTGTTTTTT
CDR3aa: CASSIFRAINTGELFF

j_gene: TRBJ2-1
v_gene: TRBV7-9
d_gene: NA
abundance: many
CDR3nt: TGTGCCAGCAGCCCCAACCGACTAGAGCAGTTCTTC
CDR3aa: CASSPNRLEQFF

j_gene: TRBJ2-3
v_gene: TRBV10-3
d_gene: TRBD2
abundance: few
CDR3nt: TGTGCCATCGGTCTAGCGGGGCTCACAGATACGCAGTATTTT
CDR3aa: CAIGLAGLTDTQYF

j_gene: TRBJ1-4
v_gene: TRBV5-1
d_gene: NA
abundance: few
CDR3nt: TGCGCCAGCAGGGGAGGCGGCGGCAGGTCGAATGAAAAACTGTTTTTT
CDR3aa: CASRGGGGRSNEKLFF

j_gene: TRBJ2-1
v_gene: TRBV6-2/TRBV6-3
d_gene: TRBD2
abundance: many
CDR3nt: TGTGCCAGCAGTTACACATTCGGACTAGCGGGAGGGCCCTTGAATGAGCAGTTCTTC
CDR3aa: CASSYTFGLAGGPLNEQFF

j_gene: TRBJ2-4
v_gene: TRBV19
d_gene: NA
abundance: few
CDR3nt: TGTGCCAGTAGCAGAGGGTGGGGCCATCCTTTAGCCAAAAACATTCAGTACTTC
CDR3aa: CASSRGWGHPLAKNIQYF

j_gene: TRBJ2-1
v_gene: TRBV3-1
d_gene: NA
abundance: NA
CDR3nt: TGTGCCAGCAGCCAAGGGGTCGGCGGAGTTTACAATGAGCAGTTCTTC
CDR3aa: CASSQGVGGVYNEQFF

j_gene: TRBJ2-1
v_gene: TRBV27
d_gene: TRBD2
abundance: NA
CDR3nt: TGTGCCAGCAGTTTAGATCAGGTGACTAGCGGCACCTACAATGAGCAGTTCTTC
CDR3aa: CASSLDQVTSGTYNEQFF

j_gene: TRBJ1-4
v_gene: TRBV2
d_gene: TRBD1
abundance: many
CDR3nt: TGTGCCAGCACTCAGGGGGTGGGTGAAAAACTGTTTTTT
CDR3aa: CASTQGVGEKLFF

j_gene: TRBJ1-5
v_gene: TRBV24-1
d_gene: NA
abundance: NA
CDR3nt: TGTGCCACCAGTGATCCTAATCAGCCCCAGCATTTT
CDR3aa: CATSDPNQPQHF